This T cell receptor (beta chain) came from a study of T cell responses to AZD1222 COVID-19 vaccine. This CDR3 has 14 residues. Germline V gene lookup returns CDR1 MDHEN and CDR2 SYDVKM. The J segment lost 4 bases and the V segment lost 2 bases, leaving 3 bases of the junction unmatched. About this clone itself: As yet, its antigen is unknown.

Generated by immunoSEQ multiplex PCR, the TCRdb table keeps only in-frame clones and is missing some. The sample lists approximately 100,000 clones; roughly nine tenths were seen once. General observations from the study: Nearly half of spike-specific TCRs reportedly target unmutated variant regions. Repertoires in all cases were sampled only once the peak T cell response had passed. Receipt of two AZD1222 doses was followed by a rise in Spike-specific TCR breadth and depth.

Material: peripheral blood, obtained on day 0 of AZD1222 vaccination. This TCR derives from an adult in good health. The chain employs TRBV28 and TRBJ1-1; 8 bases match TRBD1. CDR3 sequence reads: CASSLQGAATEAFF. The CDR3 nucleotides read TGTGCCAGCAGTTTACAGGGGGCAGCCACTGAAGCTTTCTTT.